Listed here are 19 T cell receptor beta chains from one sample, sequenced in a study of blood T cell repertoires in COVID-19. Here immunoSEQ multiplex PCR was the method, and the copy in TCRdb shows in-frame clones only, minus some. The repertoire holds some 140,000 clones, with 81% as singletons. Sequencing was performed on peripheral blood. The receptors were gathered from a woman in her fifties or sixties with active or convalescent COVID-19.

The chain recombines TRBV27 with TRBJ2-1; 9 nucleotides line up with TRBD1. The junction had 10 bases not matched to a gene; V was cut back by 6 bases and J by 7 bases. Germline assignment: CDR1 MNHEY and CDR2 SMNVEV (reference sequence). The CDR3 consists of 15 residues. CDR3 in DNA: TGTGCCAGCAGCCCTGCCGGGACAGGGTGGAATGAGCAGTTCTTC. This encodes CASSPAGTGWNEQFF.

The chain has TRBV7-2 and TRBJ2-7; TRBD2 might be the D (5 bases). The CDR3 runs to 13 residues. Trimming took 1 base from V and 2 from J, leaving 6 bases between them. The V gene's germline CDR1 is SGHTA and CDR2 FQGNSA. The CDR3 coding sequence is TGTGCCAGCAGCTTAGGAGGGCCCTACGAGCAGTACTTC. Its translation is CASSLGGPYEQYF.

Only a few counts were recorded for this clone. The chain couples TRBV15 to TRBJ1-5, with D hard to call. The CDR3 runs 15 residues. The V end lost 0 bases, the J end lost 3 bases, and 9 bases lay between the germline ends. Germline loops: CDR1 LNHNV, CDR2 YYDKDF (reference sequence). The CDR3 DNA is TGTGCCACCAGCAGAGATACGGGTGCCAATCAGCCCCAGCATTTT. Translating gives CATSRDTGANQPQHF.

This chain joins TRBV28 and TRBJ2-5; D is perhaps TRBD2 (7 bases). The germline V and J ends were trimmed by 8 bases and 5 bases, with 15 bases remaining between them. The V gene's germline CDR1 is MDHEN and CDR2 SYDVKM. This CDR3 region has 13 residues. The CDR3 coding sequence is TGTGCCAGCCTGGGGGGGGGCCGGGAGACCCAGTACTTC. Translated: CASLGGGRETQYF.

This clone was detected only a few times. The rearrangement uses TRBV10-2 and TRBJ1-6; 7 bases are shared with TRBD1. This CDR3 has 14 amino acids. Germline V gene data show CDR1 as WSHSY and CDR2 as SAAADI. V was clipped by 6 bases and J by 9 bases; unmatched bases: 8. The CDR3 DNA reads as TGCGCCAGCAGCGTCGGGACAGAAATTTCACCCCTCCACTTT. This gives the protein CASSVGTEISPLHF.

CDR3 protein: CASSYLDIQETQYF. The CDR3 nucleotides read TGTGCCAGCTCATACCTCGACATCCAAGAGACCCAGTACTTC. The chain uses TRBV18 and TRBJ2-5, with D hard to call. The V gene lost 5 bases and the J gene lost 1 base, with 11 bases spanning the gap. This CDR3 contains 14 residues. Germline CDR1 and CDR2: KGHSH and LQKENI.

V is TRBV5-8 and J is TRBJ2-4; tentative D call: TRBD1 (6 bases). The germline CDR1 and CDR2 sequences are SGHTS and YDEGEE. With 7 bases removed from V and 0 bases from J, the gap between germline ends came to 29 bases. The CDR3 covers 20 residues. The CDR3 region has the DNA TGTGCCAGCCCCCTCGGGCTTGACAGGCCGTACGATTCAGCCAAAAACATTCAGTACTTC. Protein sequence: CASPLGLDRPYDSAKNIQYF. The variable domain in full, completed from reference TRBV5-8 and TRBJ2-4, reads EAGVTQSPTHLIKTRGQQATLRCSPISGHTSVYWYQQALGLGLQFLLWYDEGEERNRGNFPPRFSGRQFPNYSSELNVNALELEDSALYLCASPLGLDRPYDSAKNIQYFGAGTRLSVL.

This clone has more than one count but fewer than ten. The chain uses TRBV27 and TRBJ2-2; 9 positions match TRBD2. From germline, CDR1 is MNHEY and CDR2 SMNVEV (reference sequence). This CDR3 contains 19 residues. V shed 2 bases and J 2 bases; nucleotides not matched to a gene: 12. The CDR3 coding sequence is TGTGCCAGCAGTTTAGACGATAACGTAGCGGGGGCAAACACCGGGGAGCTGTTTTTT. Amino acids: CASSLDDNVAGANTGELFF.

The CDR3 here is CAWSKSVHGYTF. The CDR3 DNA follows: TGTGCCTGGAGTAAATCAGTCCACGGCTACACCTTC. The rearrangement links TRBV30 to TRBJ1-2; D unclear. The V end was cut by 2 bases, the J end by 8 bases, with 12 bases between. CDR1 is GTSNPN, CDR2 SVGIG, per germline (reference sequence). CDR3 length equals 12 residues.

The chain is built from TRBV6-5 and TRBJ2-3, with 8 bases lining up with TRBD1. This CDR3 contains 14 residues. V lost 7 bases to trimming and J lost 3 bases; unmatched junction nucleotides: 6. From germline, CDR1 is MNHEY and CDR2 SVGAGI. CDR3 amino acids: CASIFDRGTDTQYF. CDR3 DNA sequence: TGTGCCAGCATTTTTGACAGGGGAACAGATACGCAGTATTTT.

The CDR3 sequence is CASSQVSQGAYEQYF. For the CDR3, the DNA is TGCGCCAGCAGCCAAGTATCCCAGGGGGCCTACGAGCAGTACTTC. The chain employs TRBV4-3 and TRBJ2-7; 7 nucleotides agree with TRBD1. CDR1 and CDR2 (germline): LGHNA, YSLEER. The CDR3 is 15 amino acids. The V segment lost 1 base and the J segment 2 bases; nucleotides outside the gene matches: 5.

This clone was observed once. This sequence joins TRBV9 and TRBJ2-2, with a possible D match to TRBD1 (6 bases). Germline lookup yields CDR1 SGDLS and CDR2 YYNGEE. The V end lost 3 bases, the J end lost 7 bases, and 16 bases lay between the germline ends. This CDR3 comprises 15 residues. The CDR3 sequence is CASSATGLSGGELFF. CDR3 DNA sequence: TGTGCCAGCAGCGCAACAGGGTTGTCAGGCGGGGAGCTGTTTTTT.

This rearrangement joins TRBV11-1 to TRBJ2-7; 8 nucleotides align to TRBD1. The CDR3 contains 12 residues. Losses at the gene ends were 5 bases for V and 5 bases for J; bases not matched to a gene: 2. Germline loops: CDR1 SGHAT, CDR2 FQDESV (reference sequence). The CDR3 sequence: CASSQDRDEQYF. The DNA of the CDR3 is TGTGCCAGCAGCCAGGACAGGGACGAGCAGTACTTC.

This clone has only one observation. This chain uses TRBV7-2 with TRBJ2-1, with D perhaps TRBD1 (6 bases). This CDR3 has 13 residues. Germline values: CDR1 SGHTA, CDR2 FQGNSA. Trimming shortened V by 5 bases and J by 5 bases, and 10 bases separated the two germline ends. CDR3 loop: CASSKDRNNEQFF. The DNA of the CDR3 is TGTGCCAGCAGCAAAGACAGGAACAATGAGCAGTTCTTC.

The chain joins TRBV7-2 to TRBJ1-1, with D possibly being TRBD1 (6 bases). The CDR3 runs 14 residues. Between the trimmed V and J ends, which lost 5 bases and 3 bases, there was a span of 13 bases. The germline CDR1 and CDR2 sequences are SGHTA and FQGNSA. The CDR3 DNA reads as TGTGCCAGCAGCGTCGAGGGGGGGCACACTGAAGCTTTCTTT. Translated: CASSVEGGHTEAFF.

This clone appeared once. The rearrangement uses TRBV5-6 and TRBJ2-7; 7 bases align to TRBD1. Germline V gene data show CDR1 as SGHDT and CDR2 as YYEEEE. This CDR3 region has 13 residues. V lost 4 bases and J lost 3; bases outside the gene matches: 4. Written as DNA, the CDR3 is TGTGCCAGCAGCCGCCGGGACAGCTACGAGCAGTACGTC. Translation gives CASSRRDSYEQYV.

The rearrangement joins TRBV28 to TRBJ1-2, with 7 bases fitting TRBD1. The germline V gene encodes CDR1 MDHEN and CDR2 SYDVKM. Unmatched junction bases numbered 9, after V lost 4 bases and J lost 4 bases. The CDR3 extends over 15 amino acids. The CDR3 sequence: CASSYGGGAVYGYTF. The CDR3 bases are TGTGCCAGCAGTTATGGAGGGGGCGCCGTCTATGGCTACACCTTC.

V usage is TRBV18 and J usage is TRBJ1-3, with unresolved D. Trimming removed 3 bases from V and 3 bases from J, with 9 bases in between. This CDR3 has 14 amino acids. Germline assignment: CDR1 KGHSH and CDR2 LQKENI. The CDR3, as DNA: TGTGCCAGCTCACCGATGGCTGATGGAAACACCATATATTTT. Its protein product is CASSPMADGNTIYF.

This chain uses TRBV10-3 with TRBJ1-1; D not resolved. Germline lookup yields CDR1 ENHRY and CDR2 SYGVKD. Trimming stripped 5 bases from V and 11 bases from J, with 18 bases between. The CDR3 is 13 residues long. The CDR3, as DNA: TGTGCCATCAGTTGGTCAGTATTCGAGGCTGCTTTCTTT. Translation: CAISWSVFEAAFF.